This is a list of T cell receptor beta chains from one sample in a study of early T cells in non-severe SARS-CoV-2 infection. TCRdb reprocessed the 5' RACE reads with MiXCR, giving one entry per CDR3 protein. This sample has roughly 56,000 distinct CDR3 sequences, with roughly a tenth found just once. Sequencing input: whole blood. The receptor set was obtained from an adult who was a healthcare worker with PCR-confirmed SARS-CoV-2 infection or an uninfected control (not recorded which). CDR3s include the opening cysteine and the closing phenylalanine or tryptophan. The D gene is left open where the match is weak. Rows give clone size only sometimes, using once, few, many, or a class for an expanded clone.

D gene	clone size	V gene	J gene	CDR3 protein	CDR3 DNA
-	-	TRBV4-2	TRBJ2-3	CASSRTAQAGTTDTQYF	TGTGCCAGCAGCCGGACAGCTCAAGCGGGGACCACAGATACGCAGTATTTT
TRBD1	-	TRBV5-5	TRBJ2-1	CASSSAGGSYNEQFF	TGTGCCAGCAGCTCGGCAGGGGGTTCCTACAATGAGCAGTTCTTC
-	-	TRBV5-1	TRBJ2-3	CASSLVVDGGDTQYF	TGCGCCAGCAGCTTGGTTGTGGATGGGGGAGATACGCAGTATTTT
-	-	TRBV3-1	TRBJ2-5	CASSPLAGASAEETQYF	TGTGCCAGCAGCCCTCTCGCGGGGGCCTCTGCCGAAGAGACCCAGTACTTC
TRBD1	few	TRBV3-1	TRBJ1-6	CASSLFTGESPLHF	TGTGCCAGCAGCCTATTCACAGGGGAATCACCCCTCCACTTT
-	many	TRBV5-4	TRBJ2-3	CASSEGIWGTDTQYF	TGTGCCAGCAGCGAAGGGATTTGGGGCACAGATACGCAGTATTTT
-	few	TRBV12-3/TRBV12-4	TRBJ1-1	CASSLRRNTEAFF	TGTGCCAGCAGTCTCAGGAGAAACACTGAAGCTTTCTTT
-	many	TRBV12-5	TRBJ2-1	CASGLVDAQGTDEQFF	TGTGCTAGTGGTTTGGTCGACGCTCAGGGGACCGATGAGCAGTTCTTC
TRBD2	few	TRBV6-5	TRBJ2-5	CASFRTSGGFETQYF	TGTGCCAGCTTCCGTACTAGCGGGGGATTTGAGACCCAGTACTTC
-	many	TRBV20-1	TRBJ2-2	CSAVEDTGELFF	TGCAGTGCTGTGGAGGACACCGGGGAGCTGTTTTTT
-	-	TRBV5-6	TRBJ1-1	CASSPPPEGSTEAFF	TGTGCCAGCAGCCCCCCACCCGAAGGGAGCACTGAAGCTTTCTTT
-	many	TRBV20-1	TRBJ2-3	CSAIRLGTSTDTQYF	TGCAGTGCTATACGGCTCGGGACTAGCACAGATACGCAGTATTTT
-	many	TRBV29-1	TRBJ2-5	CSVDEETQYF	TGCAGCGTTGATGAAGAGACCCAGTACTTC
-	-	TRBV30	TRBJ2-3	CAWSVRVRVTDTQYF	TGTGCCTGGAGTGTACGTGTCAGGGTAACAGATACGCAGTATTTT
-	many	TRBV7-6	TRBJ2-3	CASSSSHNRFPFTDTQYF	TGTGCCAGCAGCTCGTCTCATAACAGATTTCCCTTCACAGATACGCAGTATTTT
-	-	TRBV5-1	TRBJ1-1	CASSEAGGQLSEAFF	TGCGCCAGCAGCGAGGCGGGAGGGCAACTCTCTGAAGCTTTCTTT
-	many	TRBV6-1	TRBJ2-1	CASSEAWAPQFF	TGTGCCAGCAGTGAAGCGTGGGCGCCGCAGTTCTTC
-	few	TRBV3-1	TRBJ2-1	CASSQQHIPPYNEQFF	TGTGCCAGCAGCCAACAACACATCCCCCCTTACAATGAGCAGTTCTTC
TRBD2	-	TRBV7-9	TRBJ2-3	CASSFAGGGPDTQYF	TGTGCCAGCAGCTTCGCGGGGGGCGGCCCAGATACGCAGTATTTT